Below, 9 T cell receptor beta chains from the same sample are listed, as sequenced in a study of cytomegalovirus exposure and HLA in healthy donors. The PCR employed 60 Vbeta primers together with 13 Jbeta primers. TCRdb keeps only in-frame clones here, not all; method: immunoSEQ multiplex PCR. The table lists over 200,000 clones, around 76% of them singletons, with roughly 5% in the top ten. Sequences were obtained from PBMCs. These TCRs come from a woman in her forties in good health and CMV-seropositive.

The gene calls are TRBV25-1 and TRBJ2-2, with 8 bases identical to TRBD2. V was pared by 0 bases and J by 7 bases, with 10 bases of the junction left unmatched. CDR1 and CDR2 from the germline V gene are MGHDK and SYGVNS. This CDR3 spans 17 amino acids. As DNA, the CDR3 is TGTGCCAGCAGTGAATATCGCCGGGGGGGGGCAATCGGGGAGCTGTTTTTT. Its protein is CASSEYRRGGAIGELFF.

V gene TRBV5-4 combines with J gene TRBJ1-4; no clear D. This CDR3 spans 14 amino acids. Germline assignment: CDR1 SGHNT and CDR2 YYREEE (reference sequence). V shed 3 bases and J shed 8 bases, with 14 bases lying between them. The DNA of the CDR3 is TGTGCCAGCAGCTCCGGCCCGGGGAGGGAAAAACTGTTTTTT. This encodes CASSSGPGREKLFF.

The V gene is TRBV19, the J gene TRBJ1-2; 11 nucleotides agree with TRBD1. CDR3 length equals 16 residues. Unmatched junction bases numbered 8, after V lost 4 bases and J lost 4 bases. Germline V gives CDR1 LNHDA, CDR2 SQIVND (reference sequence). The CDR3 loop reads CASSTGQGVLGYGYTF. CDR3 nucleotide sequence: TGTGCCAGTAGTACGGGACAGGGGGTTCTAGGCTATGGCTACACCTTC.

This chain links TRBV4-1 with TRBJ2-1, with D tentatively TRBD1 (6 bases). The CDR3 contains 15 residues. Per germline, CDR1 MGHRA and CDR2 YSYEKL. V shed 1 base and J shed 4 bases, with 11 bases lying between them. This CDR3 reads CASSQGRQDYNEQFF. CDR3 DNA: TGCGCCAGCAGCCAAGGAAGACAGGATTACAATGAGCAGTTCTTC.

V is TRBV25-1 and J is TRBJ2-5; maybe TRBD2 (5 bases). Germline V lookup: CDR1 MGHDK, CDR2 SYGVNS. Trimming shortened V by 6 bases and J by 7 bases, and 9 bases separated the two germline ends. The CDR3 extends over 11 amino acids. The DNA for the CDR3 is TGTGCCAGCAGCCGGGGTGGGACCCAGTACTTC. It is translated as CASSRGGTQYF.

The chain is built from TRBV6-5 and TRBJ1-2, with D possibly TRBD1 on 5 matching bases. From germline, CDR1 is MNHEY and CDR2 SVGAGI. Trimming cost V 5 bases and J 4 bases, with 14 bases left between them. The CDR3 loop spans 14 amino acids. This chain's CDR3 is CASSPTTATYGYTF. The CDR3 DNA reads as TGTGCCAGCAGTCCCACGACAGCGACCTATGGCTACACCTTC.

This clone was seen once. The rearrangement uses TRBV30 and TRBJ2-3; TRBD2 matches 8 bases. V was clipped by 3 bases and J by 3 bases; unmatched bases: 8. In germline, CDR1 is GTSNPN, CDR2 SVGIG (reference sequence). The CDR3 extends over 15 amino acids. The CDR3 nucleotides read TGTGCCTGGAGCCCTCGGGGGGGCTGGACAGATACGCAGTATTTT. Translating gives CAWSPRGGWTDTQYF.

The rearrangement links TRBV13 to TRBJ2-1, with 7 bases aligning to TRBD2. The CDR3 is made up of 15 amino acids. Germline V CDR1 and CDR2: PRHDT, FYEKMQ (reference sequence). Unmatched junction bases numbered 11, after V lost 4 bases and J lost 8 bases. This CDR3 is CASSSGLDLFYEQFF. DNA for the CDR3: TGTGCCAGCAGCTCCGGACTAGATCTTTTCTATGAGCAGTTCTTC.

This chain connects TRBV10-3 to TRBJ2-1, with 10 bases identical to TRBD2. The V segment lost 7 bases and the J segment 8 bases; nucleotides outside the gene matches: 8. The CDR3 has 14 residues. The V gene's germline CDR1 is ENHRY and CDR2 SYGVKD. The DNA for the CDR3 is TGTGCCATCAACGGAGCGGGAGGGCTCTATGAGCAGTTCTTC. Translating it yields CAINGAGGLYEQFF.